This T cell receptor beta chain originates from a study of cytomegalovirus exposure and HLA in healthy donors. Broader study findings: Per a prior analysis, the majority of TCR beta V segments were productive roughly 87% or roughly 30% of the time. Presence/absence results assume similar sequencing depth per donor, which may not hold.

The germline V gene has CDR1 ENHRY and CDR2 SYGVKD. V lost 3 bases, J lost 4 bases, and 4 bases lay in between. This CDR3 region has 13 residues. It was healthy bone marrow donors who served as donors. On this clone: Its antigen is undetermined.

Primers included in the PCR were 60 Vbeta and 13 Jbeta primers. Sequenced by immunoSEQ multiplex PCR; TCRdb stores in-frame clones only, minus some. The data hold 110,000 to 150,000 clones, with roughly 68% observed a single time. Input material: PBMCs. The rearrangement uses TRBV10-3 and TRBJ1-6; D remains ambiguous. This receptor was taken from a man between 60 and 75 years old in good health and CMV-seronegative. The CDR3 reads CAISDGYNSPLHF. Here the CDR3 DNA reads TGTGCCATCAGTGACGGTTATAATTCACCCCTCCACTTT.